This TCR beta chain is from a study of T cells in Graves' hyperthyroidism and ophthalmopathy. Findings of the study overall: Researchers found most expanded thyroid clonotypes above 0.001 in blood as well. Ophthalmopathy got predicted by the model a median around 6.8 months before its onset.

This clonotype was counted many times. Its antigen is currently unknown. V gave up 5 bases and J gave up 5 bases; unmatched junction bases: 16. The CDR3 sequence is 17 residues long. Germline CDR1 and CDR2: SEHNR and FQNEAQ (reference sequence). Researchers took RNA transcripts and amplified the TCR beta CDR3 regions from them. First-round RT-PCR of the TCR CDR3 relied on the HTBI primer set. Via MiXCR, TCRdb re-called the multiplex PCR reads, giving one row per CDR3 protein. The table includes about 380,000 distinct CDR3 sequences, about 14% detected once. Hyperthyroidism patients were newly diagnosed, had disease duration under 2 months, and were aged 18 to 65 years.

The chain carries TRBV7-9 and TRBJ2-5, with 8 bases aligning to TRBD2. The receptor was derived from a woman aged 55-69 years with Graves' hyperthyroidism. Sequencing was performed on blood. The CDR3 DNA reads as TGTGCCAGCAGCGACTCTGGGCGGGAGGCCTTAGGCGAGACCCAGTACTTC. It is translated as CASSDSGREALGETQYF.